This record concerns one T cell receptor (beta chain) sequence. The data belong to a study of long-term antiretroviral therapy in people with HIV. Germline V lookup: CDR1 MNHEY, CDR2 SMNVEV (reference sequence). Trimming took 4 bases from V and 2 from J, leaving 12 bases between them. This CDR3 comprises 14 residues. Investigators performed immunoSEQ version v3.0 at survey level. Here immunoSEQ multiplex PCR was the method, and the copy in TCRdb shows in-frame clones only, minus some. The table has 40,000 to 45,000 clones, nearly 95% seen once; the top ten hold 2.7%. The chain carries TRBV27 and TRBJ2-7; possible D gene TRBD1, 6 bases. This clonotype originated in a woman aged 45-65 years with HIV. The sequencing used unsorted PBMCs, collected 3.7 years after starting antiretroviral therapy. As DNA, the CDR3 is TGTGCCAGCAGTTCCGCGGACAGAGCCTACGAGCAGTACTTC. Protein: CASSSADRAYEQYF.